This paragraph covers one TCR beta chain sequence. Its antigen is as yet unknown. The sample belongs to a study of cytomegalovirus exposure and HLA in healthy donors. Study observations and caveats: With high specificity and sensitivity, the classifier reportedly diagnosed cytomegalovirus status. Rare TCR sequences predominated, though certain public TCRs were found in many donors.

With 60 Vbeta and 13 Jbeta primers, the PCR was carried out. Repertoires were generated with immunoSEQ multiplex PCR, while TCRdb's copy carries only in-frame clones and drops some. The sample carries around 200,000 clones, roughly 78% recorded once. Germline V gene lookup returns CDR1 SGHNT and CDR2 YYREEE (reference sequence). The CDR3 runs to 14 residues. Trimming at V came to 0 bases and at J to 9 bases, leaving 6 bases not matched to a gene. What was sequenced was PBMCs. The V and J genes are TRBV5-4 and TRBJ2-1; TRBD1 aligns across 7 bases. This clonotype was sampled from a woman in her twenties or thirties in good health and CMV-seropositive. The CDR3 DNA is TGTGCCAGCAGCTTGGGGCAGGGGGTCGGTGAGCAGTTCTTC. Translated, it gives CASSLGQGVGEQFF. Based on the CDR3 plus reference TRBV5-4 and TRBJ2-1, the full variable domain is ETGVTQSPTHLIKTRGQQVTLRCSSQSGHNTVSWYQQALGQGPQFIFQYYREEENGRGNFPPRFSGLQFPNYSSELNVNALELDDSALYLCASSLGQGVGEQFFGPGTRLTVL.